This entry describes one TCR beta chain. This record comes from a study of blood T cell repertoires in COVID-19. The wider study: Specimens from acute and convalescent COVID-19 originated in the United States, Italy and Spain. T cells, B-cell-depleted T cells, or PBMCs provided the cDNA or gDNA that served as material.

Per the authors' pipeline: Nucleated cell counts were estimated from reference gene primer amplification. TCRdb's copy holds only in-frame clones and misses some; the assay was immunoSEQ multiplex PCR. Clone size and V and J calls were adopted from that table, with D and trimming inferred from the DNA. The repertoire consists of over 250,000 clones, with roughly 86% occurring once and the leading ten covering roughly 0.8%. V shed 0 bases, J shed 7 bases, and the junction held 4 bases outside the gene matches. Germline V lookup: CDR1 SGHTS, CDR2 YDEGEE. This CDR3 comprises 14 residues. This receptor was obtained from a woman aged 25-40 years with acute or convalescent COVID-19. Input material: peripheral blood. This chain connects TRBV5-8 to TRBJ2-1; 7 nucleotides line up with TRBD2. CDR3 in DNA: TGTGCCAGCAGCTTGGGACTAGCCCAGAATGAGCAGTTCTTC. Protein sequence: CASSLGLAQNEQFF.